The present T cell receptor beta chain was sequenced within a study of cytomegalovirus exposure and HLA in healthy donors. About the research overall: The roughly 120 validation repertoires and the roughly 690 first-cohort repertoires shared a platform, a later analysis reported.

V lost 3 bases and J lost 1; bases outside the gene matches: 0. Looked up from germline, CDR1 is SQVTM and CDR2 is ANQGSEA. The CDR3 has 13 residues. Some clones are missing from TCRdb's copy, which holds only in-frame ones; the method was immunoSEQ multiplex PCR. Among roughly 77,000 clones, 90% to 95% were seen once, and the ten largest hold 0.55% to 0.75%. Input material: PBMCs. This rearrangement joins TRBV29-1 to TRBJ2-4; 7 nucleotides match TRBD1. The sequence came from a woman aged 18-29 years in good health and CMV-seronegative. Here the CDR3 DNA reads TGCAGCGTTGAGACAGGGGCCAAAAACATTCAGTACTTC. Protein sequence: CSVETGAKNIQYF.